This T cell receptor beta chain was profiled in a study of T cell repertoires in cytomegalovirus infection. Across the whole study: CMV epitopes, recently identified HLA-C-restricted and well-studied HLA-B-restricted, were used. The public TCR beta signatures pointed to both CMV infection and matching HLA type. Findings of the study overall: Clonotypes of TCR beta that were HLA-C-restricted and CMV-specific dominated the ex vivo response.

Notes on this clonotype: Its antigen remains unknown.

TCRdb called the reads again in MiXCR, with one record for every CDR3 protein. The sample consists of hundreds of thousands of distinct CDR3 sequences, around 32% of them appearing once. J gave up 0 bases and V 9 bases, and 5 bases lay outside the gene matches. This CDR3 comprises 16 residues. Per the germline V gene, CDR1 is ENHRY and CDR2 is SYGVKD. This clonotype was obtained from a human donor in good health (CMV status not recorded). Some clones in this sample may be carry-over from other donors' samples. The chain links TRBV10-3 to TRBJ2-1, with 13 bases that match TRBD2. The sequences come from cultured PBMCs, collected from culture after CMV antigen stimulation. The CDR3 loop reads CAIGLAGAVSYNEQFF. The CDR3 DNA reads TGTGCCATAGGACTAGCGGGGGCCGTCTCCTACAATGAGCAGTTCTTC.